The present TCR beta chain was sequenced within a study of cytomegalovirus exposure and HLA in healthy donors. Across the whole study: Clustering assigned 81% of the 350 to 400 genotyped donors to the Caucasian-associated ancestry cluster.

With 60 Vbeta and 13 Jbeta primers, the PCR was carried out. Sequencing was performed with immunoSEQ multiplex PCR; in TCRdb, only in-frame clones are kept and a portion is missing. The top ten hold almost 8% of the sample, which has a few hundred thousand clones, approximately 80% seen once. Points from the study as a whole: The study labeled 180 or so TCR beta chains cytomegalovirus-associated. Accurate HLA-A and HLA-B prediction from TCR beta sequences was reported for most subjects.

This clone has just one count. Its antigen is not known. The CDR3 covers 16 residues. V trimming: 0 bases; J trimming: 0 bases; junction bases outside the gene matches: 5. CDR1 is GTSNPN and CDR2 is SVGIG in the germline V gene (reference sequence). The rearrangement links TRBV30 to TRBJ1-1; 9 positions agree with TRBD1. Material for sequencing was PBMCs. This sequence was found in a woman between 55 and 75 years old in good health and CMV-seropositive. CDR3 DNA: TGTGCCTGGAGTGTGAGGTGGACAGGGGTGAACACTGAAGCTTTCTTT. Residues: CAWSVRWTGVNTEAFF. The variable domain in full, with the rest retrieved from reference TRBV30 and TRBJ1-1, is SQTIHQWPATLVQPVGSPLSLECTVEGTSNPNLYWYRQAAGRGLQLLFYSVGIGQISSEVPQNLSASRPQDRQFILSSKKLLLSDSGFYLCAWSVRWTGVNTEAFFGQGTRLTVV.